The rows below give T cell receptor beta chains drawn from one sample of a study of response to subunit inactivated influenza vaccine. MiXCR was run by TCRdb on the RT-PCR reads, yielding one entry per CDR3 protein. The data hold about 570,000 distinct CDR3 sequences, with around 11% observed a single time. Sequenced here: PBMCs from blood, sampled on the day of vaccination. These receptors originate from a man aged 50 or older who received an inactivated influenza vaccine. The CDR3 runs from the conserved cysteine through the conserved F or W. The D gene is left open where the match is weak. Where a row states a size, it is once, few, many or the class of an expanded clone; other rows omit it.

J gene | V gene | clone size | D gene | CDR3 protein | CDR3 DNA
TRBJ2-4 | TRBV12-1 | few | - | CASSYLPGHRLAKNIQYF | TGTGCCAGCAGCTACTTACCGGGACACCGACTAGCCAAAAACATTCAGTACTTC
TRBJ2-1 | TRBV11-2 | few | TRBD2 | CASSSVKGGGLDNEQFF | TGTGCCAGCAGCTCAGTTAAGGGCGGGGGTTTAGACAATGAGCAGTTCTTC
TRBJ2-2 | TRBV2 | few | TRBD2 | CASSGQRGIAGELFF | TGTGCCAGCAGTGGACAGCGGGGAATCGCCGGGGAGCTGTTTTTT
TRBJ2-7 | TRBV2 | few | - | CARSRGSEQYF | TGTGCCAGAAGTCGTGGCTCCGAGCAGTACTTC
TRBJ2-2 | TRBV3-1 | few | TRBD2 | CASSPAGTTNTRELFF | TGTGCCAGCAGCCCAGCAGGGACTACGAACACCAGGGAGCTGTTTTTT
TRBJ2-1 | TRBV7-8 | - | TRBD2 | CASSFASGFYNEQFF | TGTGCCAGCAGCTTCGCTAGCGGGTTCTACAATGAGCAGTTCTTC
TRBJ2-1 | TRBV29-1 | many | TRBD2 | CSVGDLAGGTRNEQFF | TGCAGCGTTGGGGACCTAGCGGGAGGGACTCGCAATGAGCAGTTCTTC
TRBJ2-5 | TRBV12-3/TRBV12-4 | - | - | CASSGDSQETQYF | TGTGCCAGCAGTGGCGACAGCCAAGAGACCCAGTACTTC
TRBJ2-1 | TRBV5-1 | many | TRBD2 | CASSLLAGGVGNEQFF | TGCGCCAGCAGCTTGCTAGCGGGAGGTGTGGGCAATGAGCAGTTCTTC
TRBJ2-1 | TRBV20-1 | - | - | CSVGDIDSYNEQFF | TGCAGTGTCGGGGATATAGACAGCTACAATGAGCAGTTCTTC
TRBJ2-1 | TRBV9 | - | - | CASSSTASAYNEQFF | TGTGCCAGCAGCAGTACTGCCTCGGCCTACAATGAGCAGTTCTTC
TRBJ1-1 | TRBV9 | - | TRBD1 | CASSVDGQGGTEAFF | TGTGCCAGCAGCGTAGATGGACAGGGGGGCACTGAAGCTTTCTTT
TRBJ2-7 | TRBV30 | - | - | CAWSVKGLTYEQYF | TGTGCCTGGAGTGTAAAAGGACTCACCTACGAGCAGTACTTC
TRBJ2-1 | TRBV4-3 | few | - | CASSPKLAREQFF | TGCGCCAGCAGCCCGAAACTAGCTCGCGAGCAGTTCTTC
TRBJ1-5 | TRBV12-3/TRBV12-4 | - | - | CASSRQASINNQPQHF | TGTGCCAGCAGCCGCCAGGCGAGCATCAACAATCAGCCCCAGCATTTT
TRBJ2-2 | TRBV5-5 | few | TRBD1 | CASSFSGGEITGELFF | TGTGCCAGCAGCTTTTCAGGGGGTGAGATCACCGGGGAGCTGTTTTTT
TRBJ2-1 | TRBV12-3/TRBV12-4 | - | - | CASSLTASQAFF | TGTGCCAGCAGTTTAACGGCTAGTCAGGCGTTCTTC
TRBJ2-5 | TRBV12-3/TRBV12-4 | - | - | CASSSTVTFGTQYF | TGTGCCAGCAGTTCCACCGTTACTTTCGGGACCCAGTACTTC
TRBJ2-3 | TRBV5-1 | - | TRBD1 | CASSIDRVHTDTQYF | TGCGCCAGCAGCATTGACAGGGTTCACACAGATACGCAGTATTTT
TRBJ2-2 | TRBV24-1 | few | TRBD1 | CATSDGGQGTGELFF | TGTGCCACCAGTGATGGGGGACAGGGCACCGGGGAGCTGTTTTTT
TRBJ1-5 | TRBV6-2/TRBV6-3 | few | TRBD1 | CASSTWDRLNQPQHF | TGTGCCAGCAGTACCTGGGACAGGCTGAATCAGCCCCAGCATTTT
TRBJ2-7 | TRBV6-2/TRBV6-3 | - | - | CASSYPAGSPPEQYF | TGTGCCAGCAGTTATCCGGCGGGTTCCCCTCCCGAGCAGTACTTC
TRBJ2-7 | TRBV6-1 | - | - | CASSVAFPYEQYF | TGTGCCAGCAGTGTGGCATTCCCCTACGAGCAGTACTTC
TRBJ2-3 | TRBV7-6 | many | TRBD2 | CASSLGATSGLTDTQYF | TGTGCCAGCAGCCTTGGGGCGACTAGCGGGCTAACAGATACGCAGTATTTT
TRBJ1-2 | TRBV29-1 | - | - | CSVEGTVYGYTF | TGCAGCGTTGAAGGGACAGTCTATGGCTACACCTTC
TRBJ2-3 | TRBV7-2 | - | TRBD2 | CASSIRGLAGQVDTQYF | TGTGCCAGCAGCATCAGAGGGCTAGCGGGGCAGGTTGATACGCAGTATTTT
TRBJ2-5 | TRBV7-8 | - | - | CASSLYFGGSKETQYF | TGTGCCAGCAGCTTATATTTCGGGGGCTCAAAAGAGACCCAGTACTTC
TRBJ2-2 | TRBV29-1 | many | - | CSVGSANTGELFF | TGCAGCGTTGGAAGCGCGAACACCGGGGAGCTGTTTTTT
TRBJ2-2 | TRBV20-1 | - | - | CSASSDRGSTGELFF | TGCAGTGCTAGTTCGGACCGGGGGAGCACCGGGGAGCTGTTTTTT
TRBJ2-1 | TRBV28 | few | TRBD2 | CASSTGTSGHSYNEQFF | TGTGCCAGCAGCACCGGGACTAGCGGACACTCCTACAATGAGCAGTTCTTC
TRBJ1-1 | TRBV20-1 | many | - | CSAPRFGMNTEAFF | TGCAGTGCCCCGCGGTTTGGTATGAACACTGAAGCTTTCTTT